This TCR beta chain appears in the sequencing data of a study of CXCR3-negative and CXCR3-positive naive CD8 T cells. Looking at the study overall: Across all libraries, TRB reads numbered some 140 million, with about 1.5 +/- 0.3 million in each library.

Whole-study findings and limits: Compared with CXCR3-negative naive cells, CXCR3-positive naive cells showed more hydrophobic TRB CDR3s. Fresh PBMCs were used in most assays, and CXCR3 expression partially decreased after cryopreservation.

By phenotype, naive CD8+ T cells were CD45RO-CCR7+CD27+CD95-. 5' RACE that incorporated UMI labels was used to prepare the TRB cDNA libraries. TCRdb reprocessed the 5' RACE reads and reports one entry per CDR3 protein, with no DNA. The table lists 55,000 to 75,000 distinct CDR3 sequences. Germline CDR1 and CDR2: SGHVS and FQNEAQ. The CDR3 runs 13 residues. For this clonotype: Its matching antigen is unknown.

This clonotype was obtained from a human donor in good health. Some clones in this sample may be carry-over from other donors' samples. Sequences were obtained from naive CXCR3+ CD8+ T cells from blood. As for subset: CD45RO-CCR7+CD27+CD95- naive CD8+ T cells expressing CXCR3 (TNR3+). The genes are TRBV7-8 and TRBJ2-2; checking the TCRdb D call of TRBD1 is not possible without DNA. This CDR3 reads CASTDPDTGELFF.